The sequence of this T cell receptor (beta chain) was determined in a study of blood T cell repertoires in COVID-19. Study in general: From T cells, B-cell-depleted T cells, or PBMCs came the material, which was cDNA or gDNA.

Authors' methods: The authors estimated nucleated cell counts from reference gene primer amplification. The assay was immunoSEQ multiplex PCR, and TCRdb's table has in-frame clones only and misses some. V and J calls and clone size are given by that table; D and trimming were obtained from the DNA. This sample carries more than 200,000 clones, around 83% of them seen once, and the ten largest clones take roughly 7.6%. The sequence came from a woman between 50 and 59 years old with acute or convalescent COVID-19. Input material: peripheral blood.

The CDR3 loop is CASSLSRTSGKASYNEQFF. The CDR3 DNA reads as TGTGCCAGCAGCCTAAGCAGGACTAGCGGGAAAGCGTCCTACAATGAGCAGTTCTTC. This chain joins TRBV3-1 (or the pseudogene TRBV3-2) and TRBJ2-1; 12 bases match TRBD2. There are 19 residues in the CDR3. V was clipped by 4 bases and J by 1 base; unmatched bases: 11. Looked up from germline, CDR1 is LGHDT and CDR2 is YNNKEL (reference sequence).